The source of this T cell receptor (beta chain) is a study of cytomegalovirus exposure and HLA in healthy donors. V was pared by 2 bases and J by 6 bases, with 2 bases of the junction left unmatched. Germline V gene sequence: CDR1 SGHVS, CDR2 FQNEAQ. The CDR3 is made up of 14 amino acids. Turning to this clone: Antigen: not known.

Study-level points and caveats: The authors enumerated 150 to 200 TCR beta chains as linked to cytomegalovirus.

Samples came from healthy bone marrow donors. The PCR used 60 Vbeta and 13 Jbeta primers. Original analysis: Later, tens of millions of unique TCR beta chains were counted in an analysis, and about 12 million of them were shared. Only in-frame clones appear in the TCRdb table, and some are missing; sequencing was by immunoSEQ multiplex PCR. The DNA was the basis for D and trimming; V, J and clone size are from that table. Here the sample spans about 130,000 clones, roughly 18% being singletons. This sequence joins TRBV7-8 and TRBJ2-7, with 12 bases identical to TRBD2. The clonotype comes from a female donor in good health and CMV-seropositive. The sequenced material came from PBMCs. As DNA, the CDR3 is TGTGCCAGCAGCTTAACTAGCGGGAGGATCGAGCAGTACTTC. Residues: CASSLTSGRIEQYF.